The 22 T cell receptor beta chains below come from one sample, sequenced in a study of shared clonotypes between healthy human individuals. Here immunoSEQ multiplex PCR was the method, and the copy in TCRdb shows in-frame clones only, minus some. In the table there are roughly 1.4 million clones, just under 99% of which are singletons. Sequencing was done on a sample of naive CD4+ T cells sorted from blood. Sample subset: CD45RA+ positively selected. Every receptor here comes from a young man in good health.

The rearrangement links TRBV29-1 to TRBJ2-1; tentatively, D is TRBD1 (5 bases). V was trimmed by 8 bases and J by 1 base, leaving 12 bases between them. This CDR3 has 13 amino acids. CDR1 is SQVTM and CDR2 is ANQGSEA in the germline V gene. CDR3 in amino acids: CSHPGSSYNEQFF. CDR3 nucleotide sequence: TGCAGCCACCCAGGGTCATCCTACAATGAGCAGTTCTTC.

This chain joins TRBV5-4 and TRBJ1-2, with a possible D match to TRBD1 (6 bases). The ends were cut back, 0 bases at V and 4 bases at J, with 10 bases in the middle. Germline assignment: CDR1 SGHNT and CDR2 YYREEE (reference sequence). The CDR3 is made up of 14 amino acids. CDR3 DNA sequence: TGTGCCAGCAGCTTGGGAGGGACATTCTATGGCTACACCTTC. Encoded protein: CASSLGGTFYGYTF.

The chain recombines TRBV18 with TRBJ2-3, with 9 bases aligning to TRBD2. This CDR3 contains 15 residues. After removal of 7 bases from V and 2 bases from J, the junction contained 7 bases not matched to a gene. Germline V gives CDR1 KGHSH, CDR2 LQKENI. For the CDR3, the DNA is TGTGCCAGCTGCGATATAGCGGGAGTCACAGATACGCAGTATTTT. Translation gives CASCDIAGVTDTQYF. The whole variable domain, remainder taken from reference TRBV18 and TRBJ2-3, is NAGVMQNPRHLVRRRGQEARLRCSPMKGHSHVYWYRQLPEEGLKFMVYLQKENIIDESGMPKERFSAEFPKEGPSILRIQQVVRGDSAAYFCASCDIAGVTDTQYFGPGTRLTVL.

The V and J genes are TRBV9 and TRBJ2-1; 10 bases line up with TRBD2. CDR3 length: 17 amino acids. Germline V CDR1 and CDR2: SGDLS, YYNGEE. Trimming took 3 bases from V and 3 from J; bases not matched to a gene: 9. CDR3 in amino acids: CASSGEIAGGFYNEQFF. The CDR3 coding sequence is TGTGCCAGCAGCGGGGAAATAGCGGGAGGATTCTACAATGAGCAGTTCTTC.

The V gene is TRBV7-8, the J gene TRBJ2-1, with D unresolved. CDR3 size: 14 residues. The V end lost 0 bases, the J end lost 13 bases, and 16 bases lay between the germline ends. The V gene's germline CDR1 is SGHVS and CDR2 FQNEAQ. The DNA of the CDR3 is TGTGCCAGCAGCTTAGCGTTAACCCGGAATGTTCAGTTCTTC. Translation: CASSLALTRNVQFF.

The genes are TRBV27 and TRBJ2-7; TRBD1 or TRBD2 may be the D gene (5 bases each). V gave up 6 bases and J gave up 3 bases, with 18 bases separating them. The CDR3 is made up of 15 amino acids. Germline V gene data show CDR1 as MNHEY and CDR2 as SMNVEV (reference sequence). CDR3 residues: CASSHTRDGNYEQYF. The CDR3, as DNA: TGTGCCAGCAGCCACACCCGGGACGGCAACTACGAGCAGTACTTC.

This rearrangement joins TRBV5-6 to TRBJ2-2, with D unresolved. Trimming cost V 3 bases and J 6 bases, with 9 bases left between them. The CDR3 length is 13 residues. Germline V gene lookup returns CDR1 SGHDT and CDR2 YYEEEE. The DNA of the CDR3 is TGTGCCAGCAGCTACCTAGAGTCCGGGGAGCTGTTTTTT. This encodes CASSYLESGELFF.

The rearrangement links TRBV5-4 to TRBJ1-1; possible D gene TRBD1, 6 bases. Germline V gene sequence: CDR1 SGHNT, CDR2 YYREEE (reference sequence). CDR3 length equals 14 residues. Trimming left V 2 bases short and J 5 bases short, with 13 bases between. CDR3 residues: CASSFSGDATEAFF. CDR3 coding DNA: TGTGCCAGCAGCTTCTCAGGGGATGCGACTGAAGCTTTCTTT.

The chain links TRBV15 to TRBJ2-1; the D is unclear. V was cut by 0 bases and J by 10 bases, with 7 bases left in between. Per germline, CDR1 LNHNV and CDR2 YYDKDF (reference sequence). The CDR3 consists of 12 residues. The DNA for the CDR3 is TGTGCCACCAGCAGAGAGGTCGGGGAGCAGTTCTTC. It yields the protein CATSREVGEQFF.

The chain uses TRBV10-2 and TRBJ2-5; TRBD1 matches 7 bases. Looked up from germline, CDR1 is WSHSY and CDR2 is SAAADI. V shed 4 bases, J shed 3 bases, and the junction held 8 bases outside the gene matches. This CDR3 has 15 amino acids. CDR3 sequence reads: CASSVNSQGKETQYF. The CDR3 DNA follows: TGCGCCAGCAGTGTTAACTCACAGGGGAAAGAGACCCAGTACTTC.

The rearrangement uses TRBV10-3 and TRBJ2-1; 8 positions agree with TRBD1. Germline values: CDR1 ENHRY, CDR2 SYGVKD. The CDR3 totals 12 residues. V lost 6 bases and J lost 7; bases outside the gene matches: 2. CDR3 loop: CAIRQGVNEQFF. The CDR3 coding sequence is TGTGCCATCAGACAGGGGGTGAATGAGCAGTTCTTC.

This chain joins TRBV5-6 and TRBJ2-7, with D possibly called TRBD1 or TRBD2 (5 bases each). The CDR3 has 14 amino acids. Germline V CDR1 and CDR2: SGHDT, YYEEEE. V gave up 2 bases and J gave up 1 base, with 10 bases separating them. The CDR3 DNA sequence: TGTGCCAGCAGCTTAAGGGGACGATCCTACGAGCAGTACTTC. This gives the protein CASSLRGRSYEQYF.

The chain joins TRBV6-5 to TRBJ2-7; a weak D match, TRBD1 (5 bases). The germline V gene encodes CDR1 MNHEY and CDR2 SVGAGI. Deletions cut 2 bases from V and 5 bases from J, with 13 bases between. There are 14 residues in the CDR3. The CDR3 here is CASSYRGWFDEQYF. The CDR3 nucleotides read TGTGCCAGCAGTTACAGGGGATGGTTCGACGAGCAGTACTTC.

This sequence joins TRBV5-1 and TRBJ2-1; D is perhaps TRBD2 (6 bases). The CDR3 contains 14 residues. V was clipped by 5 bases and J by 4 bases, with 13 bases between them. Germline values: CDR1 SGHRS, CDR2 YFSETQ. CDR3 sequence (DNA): TGCGCCAGCAGTCGGGACTTTTCATACAATGAGCAGTTCTTC. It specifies CASSRDFSYNEQFF. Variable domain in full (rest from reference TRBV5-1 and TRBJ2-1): KAGVTQTPRYLIKTRGQQVTLSCSPISGHRSVSWYQQTPGQGLQFLFEYFSETQRNKGNFPGRFSGRQFSNSRSEMNVSTLELGDSALYLCASSRDFSYNEQFFGPGTRLTVL.

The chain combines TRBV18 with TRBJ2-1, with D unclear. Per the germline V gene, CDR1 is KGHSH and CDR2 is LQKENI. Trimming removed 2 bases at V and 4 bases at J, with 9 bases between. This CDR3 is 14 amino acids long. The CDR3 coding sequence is TGTGCCAGCTCACCAACCGGGCCTTACAATGAGCAGTTCTTC. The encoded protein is CASSPTGPYNEQFF.

CDR3 loop: CASSPGTALYGYTF. The CDR3 DNA is TGTGCCAGCAGCCCCGGGACGGCCTTATATGGCTACACCTTC. The chain carries TRBV7-9 and TRBJ1-2; a weak D match, TRBD1 (5 bases). Germline loops: CDR1 SEHNR, CDR2 FQNEAQ (reference sequence). Trimming took off 5 bases at V and 5 bases at J, with 15 bases between the two ends. This CDR3 comprises 14 residues.

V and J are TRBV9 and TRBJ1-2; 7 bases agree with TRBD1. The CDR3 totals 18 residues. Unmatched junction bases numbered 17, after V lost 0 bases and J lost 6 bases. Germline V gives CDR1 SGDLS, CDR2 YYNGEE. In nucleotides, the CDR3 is TGTGCCAGCAGCGTAGGAGTGGCACCAGACAGGGTAACCGATGGCTACACCTTC. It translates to CASSVGVAPDRVTDGYTF.

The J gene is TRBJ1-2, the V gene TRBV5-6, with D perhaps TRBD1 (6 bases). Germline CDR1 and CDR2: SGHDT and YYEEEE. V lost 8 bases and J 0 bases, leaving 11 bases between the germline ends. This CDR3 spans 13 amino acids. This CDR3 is CASVEGANYGYTF. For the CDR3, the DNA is TGTGCCAGTGTAGAGGGGGCTAACTATGGCTACACCTTC.

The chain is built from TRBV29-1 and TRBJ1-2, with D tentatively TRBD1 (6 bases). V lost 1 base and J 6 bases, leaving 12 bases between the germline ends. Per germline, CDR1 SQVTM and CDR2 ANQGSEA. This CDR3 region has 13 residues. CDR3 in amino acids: CSVEGSGAHGYTF. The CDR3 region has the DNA TGCAGCGTTGAAGGCTCGGGGGCGCATGGCTACACCTTC.

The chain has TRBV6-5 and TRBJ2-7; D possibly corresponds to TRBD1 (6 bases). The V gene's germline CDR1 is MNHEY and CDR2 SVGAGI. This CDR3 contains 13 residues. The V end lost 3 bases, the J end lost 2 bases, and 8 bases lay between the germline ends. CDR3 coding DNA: TGTGCCAGCAGTTATGGGACAACCTACGAGCAGTACTTC. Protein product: CASSYGTTYEQYF.

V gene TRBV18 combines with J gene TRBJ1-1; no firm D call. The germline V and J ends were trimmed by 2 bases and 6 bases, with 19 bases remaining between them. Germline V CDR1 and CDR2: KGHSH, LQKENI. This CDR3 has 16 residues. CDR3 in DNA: TGTGCCAGCTCACCAACCAGGCTGGGAGGAGAGTCTGAAGCTTTCTTT. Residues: CASSPTRLGGESEAFF. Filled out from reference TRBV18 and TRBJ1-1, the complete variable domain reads NAGVMQNPRHLVRRRGQEARLRCSPMKGHSHVYWYRQLPEEGLKFMVYLQKENIIDESGMPKERFSAEFPKEGPSILRIQQVVRGDSAAYFCASSPTRLGGESEAFFGQGTRLTVV.

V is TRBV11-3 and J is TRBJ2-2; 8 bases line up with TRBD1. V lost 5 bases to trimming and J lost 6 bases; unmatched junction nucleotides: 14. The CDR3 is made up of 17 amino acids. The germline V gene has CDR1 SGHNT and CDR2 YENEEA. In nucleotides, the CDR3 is TGTGCCAGCAGCCCGAATCAGGGGGCGAATCACCCCGGGGAGCTGTTTTTT. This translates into CASSPNQGANHPGELFF.